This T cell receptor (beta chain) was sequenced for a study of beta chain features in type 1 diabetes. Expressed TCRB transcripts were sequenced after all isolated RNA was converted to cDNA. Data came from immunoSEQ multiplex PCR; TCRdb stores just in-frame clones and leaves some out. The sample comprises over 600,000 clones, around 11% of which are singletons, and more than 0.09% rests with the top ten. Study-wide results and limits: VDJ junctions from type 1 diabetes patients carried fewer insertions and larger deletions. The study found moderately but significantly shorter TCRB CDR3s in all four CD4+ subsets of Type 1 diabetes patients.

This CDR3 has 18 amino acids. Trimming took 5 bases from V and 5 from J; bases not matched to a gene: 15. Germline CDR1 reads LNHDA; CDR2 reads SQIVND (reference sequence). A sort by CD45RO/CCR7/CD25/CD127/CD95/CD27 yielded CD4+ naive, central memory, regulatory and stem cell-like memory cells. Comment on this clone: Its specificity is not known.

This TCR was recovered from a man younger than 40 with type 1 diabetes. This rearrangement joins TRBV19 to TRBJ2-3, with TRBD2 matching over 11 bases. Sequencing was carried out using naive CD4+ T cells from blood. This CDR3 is CASSPSPLAGGGGDTQYF. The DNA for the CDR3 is TGTGCCAGTAGTCCCTCCCCCCTAGCGGGGGGAGGGGGAGATACGCAGTATTTT.